One sample yielded the 13 T cell receptor beta chains listed below, sequenced in a study of T cell changes during pregnancy in multiple sclerosis. Some clones are missing from TCRdb's copy, which holds only in-frame ones; the method was immunoSEQ multiplex PCR. This sample has 25,000 to 30,000 clones; over 80% occur once, and the top ten carry roughly 6.2%. This sample comprised CD8+ T cells from peripheral blood mononuclear cells, obtained before pregnancy. Every receptor here comes from a female donor with multiple sclerosis, enrolled in a pregnancy study.

This chain connects TRBV7-9 to TRBJ2-6; D is ambiguous. Germline-derived CDR1 and CDR2 are SEHNR and FQNEAQ (reference sequence). V was pared by 4 bases and J by 0 bases, with 7 bases between. This CDR3 has 15 residues. CDR3 in amino acids: CASSSVLSGANVLTF. The CDR3 DNA is TGTGCCAGCAGCTCCGTCCTCTCTGGGGCCAACGTCCTGACTTTC.

V gene TRBV19 combines with J gene TRBJ2-1, with a weak D call TRBD2 (7 bases). The CDR3 runs to 15 residues. Looked up from germline, CDR1 is LNHDA and CDR2 is SQIVND (reference sequence). Trimming pared 8 bases from V and 1 base from J, leaving 15 bases between. CDR3 protein: CASQTGGWSYNEQFF. For the CDR3, the DNA is TGTGCCAGTCAGACGGGGGGCTGGTCCTACAATGAGCAGTTCTTC. Complete variable domain (other parts from reference TRBV19 and TRBJ2-1): DGGITQSPKYLFRKEGQNVTLSCEQNLNHDAMYWYRQDPGQGLRLIYYSQIVNDFQKGDIAEGYSVSREKKESFPLTVTSAQKNPTAFYLCASQTGGWSYNEQFFGPGTRLTVL.

The V gene is TRBV19, the J gene TRBJ1-5, with D possibly TRBD1 on 5 matching bases. This CDR3 has 14 residues. CDR1 is LNHDA and CDR2 is SQIVND in the germline V gene (reference sequence). Trimming removed 3 bases from V and 5 bases from J, with 11 bases in between. CDR3 sequence (DNA): TGTGCCAGTAGTATTCAGGGTTACTATCAGCCCCAGCATTTT. It codes for CASSIQGYYQPQHF. Complete variable domain (other parts from reference TRBV19 and TRBJ1-5): DGGITQSPKYLFRKEGQNVTLSCEQNLNHDAMYWYRQDPGQGLRLIYYSQIVNDFQKGDIAEGYSVSREKKESFPLTVTSAQKNPTAFYLCASSIQGYYQPQHFGDGTRLSIL.

Here the CDR3 DNA reads TGTGCCAGCAGTAGAACAGGGTTTGGTGGTGAAGCTTTCTTT. The encoded protein is CASSRTGFGGEAFF. V usage is TRBV9 and J usage is TRBJ1-1; D is perhaps TRBD1 (6 bases). Germline CDR1 and CDR2: SGDLS and YYNGEE. Trimming stripped 5 bases from V and 7 bases from J, with 18 bases between. CDR3 size: 14 residues. The full variable domain, with the rest looked up from reference TRBV9 and TRBJ1-1, is DSGVTQTPKHLITATGQRVTLRCSPRSGDLSVYWYQQSLDQGLQFLIQYYNGEERAKGNILERFSAQQFPDLHSELNLSSLELGDSALYFCASSRTGFGGEAFFGQGTRLTVV.

V usage is TRBV6-5 and J usage is TRBJ2-7; no firm D call. The length of the CDR3 is 14 residues. CDR1 MNHEY and CDR2 SVGAGI come from the germline V gene. With 6 bases removed from V and 0 bases from J, the gap between germline ends came to 12 bases. The CDR3 sequence is CASSLAGNSYEQYF. As DNA, the CDR3 is TGTGCCAGCAGCCTCGCAGGAAACTCCTACGAGCAGTACTTC.

Here the CDR3 reads CASSPLGDGRGKETQYF. CDR3 coding DNA: TGTGCCAGCAGCCCCTTAGGCGACGGGAGGGGTAAGGAGACCCAGTACTTC. J is TRBJ2-5 and V is TRBV9; 8 bases fit TRBD2. CDR3 length equals 17 residues. Per the germline V gene, CDR1 is SGDLS and CDR2 is YYNGEE. The J segment lost 5 bases and the V segment lost 4 bases, leaving 16 bases of the junction unmatched. The whole variable domain, filled in from reference TRBV9 and TRBJ2-5, reads DSGVTQTPKHLITATGQRVTLRCSPRSGDLSVYWYQQSLDQGLQFLIQYYNGEERAKGNILERFSAQQFPDLHSELNLSSLELGDSALYFCASSPLGDGRGKETQYFGPGTRLLVL.

The rearrangement links TRBV14 to TRBJ2-2; possibly TRBD2 for D (5 bases). The ends were cut back, 4 bases at V and 5 bases at J, with 14 bases in the middle. This CDR3 comprises 15 residues. The V gene's germline CDR1 is SGHDN and CDR2 FVKESK. DNA for the CDR3: TGTGCCAGCAGCCCGATATTTACGGGGACCGGGGAGCTGTTTTTT. Residues: CASSPIFTGTGELFF. Drawing the rest from reference TRBV14 and TRBJ2-2, the complete variable domain is EAGVTQFPSHSVIEKGQTVTLRCDPISGHDNLYWYRRVMGKEIKFLLHFVKESKQDESGMPNNRFLAERTGGTYSTLKVQPAELEDSGVYFCASSPIFTGTGELFFGEGSRLTVL.

In DNA, the CDR3 is TGTGCCAGCAGCTCGTGGACAGGGCCAGATACGCAGTATTTT. Translated: CASSSWTGPDTQYF. The rearrangement joins TRBV7-6 to TRBJ2-3; 8 nucleotides line up with TRBD1. CDR3 length equals 14 residues. J was trimmed by 4 bases and V by 4 bases; bases with no gene match: 4. In germline, CDR1 is SGHVS, CDR2 FNYEAQ.

The chain has TRBV6-1 and TRBJ2-2, with 8 bases lining up with TRBD2. The CDR3 has 15 amino acids. Germline CDR1 is MNHNS and CDR2 is SASEGT. The ends lost 8 bases at V and 4 bases at J; junction bases unmatched: 9. CDR3 DNA: TGTGCCAGCGAGGTTGAAGCGGGAGTCACCGGGGAGCTGTTTTTT. Protein sequence: CASEVEAGVTGELFF.

This clone rates as medium-sized. The rearrangement joins TRBV4-3 to TRBJ2-7; 9 bases fit TRBD1. Germline V CDR1 and CDR2: LGHNA, YSLEER. With 4 bases clipped from V and 4 bases from J, the junction kept 8 bases outside the gene matches. CDR3 length equals 15 residues. The CDR3 DNA follows: TGCGCCAGCAGCCTTTTACAGGGGGCATCGTACGAGCAGTACTTC. This translates into CASSLLQGASYEQYF.

This clone turned up a few times. This chain connects TRBV4-2 to TRBJ2-1; 7 bases line up with TRBD2. The CDR3 runs 19 residues. Germline V gene lookup returns CDR1 LGHNA and CDR2 YNFKEQ. V trimming: 3 bases; J trimming: 4 bases; junction bases outside the gene matches: 18. The CDR3 DNA sequence: TGTGCCAGCAGCCAGGACTCCCCCCTGGGCGGGAGAGCTTACAATGAGCAGTTCTTC. As protein: CASSQDSPLGGRAYNEQFF.

The sample holds one count of this clone. V usage is TRBV5-8 and J usage is TRBJ1-1; D is unclear. This CDR3 contains 15 residues. Trimming stripped 0 bases from V and 0 bases from J, with 9 bases between. The germline CDR1 and CDR2 sequences are SGHTS and YDEGEE. CDR3 protein: CASSLGGQLNTEAFF. Here the CDR3 DNA reads TGTGCCAGCAGCTTGGGTGGGCAGTTGAACACTGAAGCTTTCTTT.

The CDR3 coding sequence is TGTGCCAGCAGCTTGGGGCTAGCTATCAATGAGCAGTTCTTC. As protein: CASSLGLAINEQFF. The genes are TRBV5-6 and TRBJ2-1, with a weak D call TRBD2 (5 bases). From germline, CDR1 is SGHDT and CDR2 YYEEEE. V was trimmed by 0 bases and J by 6 bases, leaving 10 bases between them. This CDR3 has 14 amino acids.